Below are 19 T cell receptor beta chains sequenced from a single sample in a study of T cells in Graves' hyperthyroidism and ophthalmopathy. RNA transcripts were the template for amplifying TCR beta CDR3 regions. TCR CDR3 regions were first amplified by RT-PCR with HTBI primers. TCRdb itself ran the multiplex PCR reads through MiXCR, one entry per CDR3 protein. The repertoire holds roughly 550,000 distinct CDR3 sequences, roughly 15% seen once, with less than 30% in the top ten. Sequencing was done on a sample of blood. These receptors were obtained from a woman in her twenties or thirties with Graves' ophthalmopathy.

In this sample, this clonotype turned up a few times. One junction end disagrees with the germline gene, perhaps due to a read error. The chain has TRBV12-3 or TRBV12-4 and TRBJ1-2; tentative D call: TRBD1 (5 bases). This CDR3 spans 13 amino acids. CDR3 DNA sequence: TGTGTCAGCAGCTTCCCCGGGGCGCACGGCTACACCTTC. Translated: CVSSFPGAHGYTF.

The rearrangement uses TRBV6-1 and TRBJ2-2; D gene uncertain. There are 13 residues in the CDR3. CDR1 and CDR2 (germline): MNHNS, SASEGT. The ends were cut back, 5 bases at V and 2 bases at J, with 6 bases in the middle. CDR3 bases: TGTGCCAGCAGTAATATAAACACCGGGGAGCTGTTTTTT. It encodes CASSNINTGELFF.

The chain couples TRBV6-1 to TRBJ1-5; no reliable D call. The CDR3 length is 17 residues. The germline gives CDR1 MNHNS, CDR2 SASEGT. V lost 6 bases and J 0 bases, leaving 18 bases between the germline ends. CDR3 sequence (DNA): TGTGCCAGCAGCCAGAAGGTCAGGTCATATAGCAATCAGCCCCAGCATTTT. Encoded protein: CASSQKVRSYSNQPQHF.

This clonotype was seen repeatedly, ten times or more. The chain joins TRBV6-2 or TRBV6-3 to TRBJ2-1, with D perhaps TRBD2 (5 bases). V was clipped by 2 bases and J by 0 bases, with 17 bases between them. CDR3 length: 18 amino acids. CDR1 is MNHEY, CDR2 SVGEGT, per germline. CDR3 in DNA: TGTGCCAGCAGTTACGGAATGGGCGGGTACGACTCCTACAATGAGCAGTTCTTC. Protein product: CASSYGMGGYDSYNEQFF.

The chain links TRBV5-8 to TRBJ2-1, with 10 positions matching TRBD2. Trimming cost V 0 bases and J 7 bases; bases outside gene matches: 7. CDR1 is SGHTS, CDR2 YDEGEE, per germline. The CDR3 sequence is 16 residues long. CDR3 DNA: TGTGCCAGCAGCTTGGGGGGGGCTAGCGGGAGTAATGAGCAGTTCTTC. It translates to CASSLGGASGSNEQFF.

This clonotype has a count of ten or more. V is TRBV7-8 and J is TRBJ2-4, with 7 bases aligning to TRBD1. CDR1 and CDR2 from the germline V gene are SGHVS and FQNEAQ. The CDR3 is made up of 16 amino acids. J lost 2 bases, V lost 7 bases, and 11 bases had no gene match. CDR3 sequence (DNA): TGTGCCAGCACCCCGGACAGGTTTGGGCCCAAAAACATTCAGTACTTC. Translating gives CASTPDRFGPKNIQYF. Full variable domain (rest looked up from reference TRBV7-8 and TRBJ2-4): GAGVSQSPRYKVAKRGQDVALRCDPISGHVSLFWYQQALGQGPEFLTYFQNEAQLDKSGLPSDRFFAERPEGSVSTLKIQRTQQEDSAVYLCASTPDRFGPKNIQYFGAGTRLSVL.

There are many counts of this clonotype. The chain uses TRBV27 and TRBJ2-1; 7 bases fit TRBD2. The CDR3 length is 15 residues. The V gene end was trimmed by 6 bases and the J gene end by 4 bases; junction bases not matched to a gene: 9. Germline V gives CDR1 MNHEY, CDR2 SMNVEV (reference sequence). The CDR3 loop is CASRMGTSVYNEQFF. CDR3 in DNA: TGTGCCAGCAGAATGGGAACTAGCGTTTACAATGAGCAGTTCTTC.

This chain links TRBV12-5 with TRBJ2-2; 11 bases fit TRBD2. V dropped 6 bases and J dropped 2; count of bases not matched to a gene: 8. The CDR3 loop spans 17 amino acids. Germline CDR1 LGHNT, CDR2 FRNRAP. The CDR3 region is CASGAPGTSGNTGELFF. The CDR3 nucleotides are TGTGCTAGTGGCGCCCCGGGGACTAGCGGAAACACCGGGGAGCTGTTTTTT.

This clonotype was found a few times. This rearrangement joins TRBV7-9 to TRBJ1-1, with TRBD1 identical over 7 bases. V dropped 4 bases and J dropped 1; count of bases not matched to a gene: 6. The V gene's germline CDR1 is SEHNR and CDR2 FQNEAQ (reference sequence). This CDR3 contains 15 residues. CDR3 nucleotide sequence: TGTGCCAGCAGCTCGACAGGGTGGCCGAACACTGAAGCTTTCTTT. Encoded protein: CASSSTGWPNTEAFF.

This clonotype was counted ten times or more. This chain uses TRBV7-2 with TRBJ2-7, with D perhaps TRBD2 (6 bases). This CDR3 comprises 13 residues. Germline CDR1 and CDR2: SGHTA and FQGNSA. Trimming pared 8 bases from V and 5 bases from J, leaving 16 bases between. CDR3 DNA sequence: TGTGCCAGCTCGGATCCTAGCGTCCACGAGCAGTACTTC. Translation gives CASSDPSVHEQYF.

This clonotype was recorded at least ten times. V is TRBV3-1 and J is TRBJ1-1; 9 bases map to TRBD1. The CDR3 has 14 residues. V gave up 1 base and J gave up 3 bases; unmatched junction bases: 0. Germline CDR1 is LGHDT and CDR2 is YNNKEL (reference sequence). The CDR3: CASSQGTGDTEAFF. In DNA, the CDR3 is TGTGCCAGCAGCCAAGGGACAGGGGACACTGAAGCTTTCTTT.

J is TRBJ1-5 and V is TRBV19; 8 bases agree with TRBD1. The junction had 4 bases not matched to a gene; V was cut back by 3 bases and J by 6 bases. From germline, CDR1 is LNHDA and CDR2 SQIVND (reference sequence). The length of the CDR3 is 14 residues. CDR3 sequence (DNA): TGTGCCAGTAGTATTGGACAGGGTCCTCAGCCCCAGCATTTT. It translates to CASSIGQGPQPQHF.

The chain combines TRBV19 with TRBJ1-5, with TRBD1 as a possible D gene (6 bases). Germline V gene sequence: CDR1 LNHDA, CDR2 SQIVND (reference sequence). The length of the CDR3 is 13 residues. The V end lost 6 bases, the J end lost 5 bases, and 11 bases lay between the germline ends. CDR3 in DNA: TGTGCCAGTAGCGGGGGGCGCGATCAGCCCCAGCATTTT. It translates to CASSGGRDQPQHF.

There are many counts of this clonotype. This rearrangement joins TRBV3-1 to TRBJ1-6; D unresolved. V was pared by 0 bases and J by 5 bases, with 11 bases between. The germline gives CDR1 LGHDT, CDR2 YNNKEL (reference sequence). The CDR3 extends over 16 amino acids. The CDR3 DNA follows: TGTGCCAGCAGCCAAGATTGGGCACTAAATAATTCACCCCTCCACTTT. It specifies CASSQDWALNNSPLHF.

V is TRBV7-2 and J is TRBJ2-7; D is unresolved. The CDR3 spans 13 residues. Deletions cut 5 bases from V and 1 base from J, with 9 bases between. The germline V gene has CDR1 SGHTA and CDR2 FQGNSA. The CDR3 DNA follows: TGTGCCAGCAGCCTAGAGCAGTCCTACGAGCAGTACTTC. Translating gives CASSLEQSYEQYF.

This clonotype turned up a few times. The rearrangement links TRBV7-2 to TRBJ2-2; TRBD2 matches 14 bases. Germline V lookup: CDR1 SGHTA, CDR2 FQGNSA. V trimming: 5 bases; J trimming: 2 bases; junction bases outside the gene matches: 10. The CDR3 loop spans 19 amino acids. The DNA of the CDR3 is TGTGCCAGCAGCCCAACCGGGACTAGCGGGAGAGCCAACACCGGGGAGCTGTTTTTT. The encoded protein is CASSPTGTSGRANTGELFF.

The sample holds many counts of this clonotype. This chain links TRBV12-3 or TRBV12-4 with TRBJ2-3; D may be TRBD2 (5 bases). The CDR3 is 18 residues long. V gave up 5 bases and J gave up 0 bases, with 21 bases separating them. Here the CDR3 reads CASSPNDGKMGSTDTQYF. DNA of the CDR3: TGTGCCAGCAGTCCAAATGACGGGAAAATGGGTAGCACAGATACGCAGTATTTT.

This clonotype was counted only a few times. The V gene is TRBV2, the J gene TRBJ2-7, with a weak D call TRBD1 (7 bases). The CDR3 runs to 11 residues. Germline V lookup: CDR1 SNHLY, CDR2 FYNNEI. Trimming took 11 bases from V and 5 from J, leaving 13 bases between them. CDR3 residues: CAARGVNEQYF. In nucleotides, the CDR3 is TGTGCCGCCAGGGGGGTGAACGAGCAGTACTTC.

At least ten counts were recorded for this clonotype. The V and J genes are TRBV5-1 and TRBJ1-6; TRBD1 agrees at 8 bases. V gave up 4 bases and J gave up 9 bases; unmatched junction bases: 12. The CDR3 totals 16 residues. Germline CDR1 is SGHRS and CDR2 is YFSETQ. CDR3 sequence (DNA): TGCGCCAGCAGCCTGGCCGGGACAGGCCTTAGTTCACCCCTCCACTTT. Translating it yields CASSLAGTGLSSPLHF.